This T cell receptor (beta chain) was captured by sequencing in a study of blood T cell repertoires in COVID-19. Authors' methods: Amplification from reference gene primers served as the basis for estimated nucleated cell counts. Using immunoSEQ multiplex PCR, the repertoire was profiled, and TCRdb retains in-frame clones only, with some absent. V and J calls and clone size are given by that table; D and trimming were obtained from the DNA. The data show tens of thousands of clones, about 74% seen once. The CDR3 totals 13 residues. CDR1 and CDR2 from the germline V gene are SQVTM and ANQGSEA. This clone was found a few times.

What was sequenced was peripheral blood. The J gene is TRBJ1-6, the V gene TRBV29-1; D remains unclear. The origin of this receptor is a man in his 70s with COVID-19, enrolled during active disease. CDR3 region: CSYRTSGNSPLHF. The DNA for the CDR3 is TGCAGTTATCGGACGAGCGGAAATTCACCCCTCCACTTT. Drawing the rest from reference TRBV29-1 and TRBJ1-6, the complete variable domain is SAVISQKPSRDICQRGTSLTIQCQVDSQVTMMFWYRQQPGQSLTLIATANQGSEATYESGFVIDKFPISRPNLTFSTLTVSNMSPEDSSIYLCSYRTSGNSPLHFGNGTRLTVT.